This entry lists 10 T cell receptor beta chains sequenced from one sample in a study of identical twins' blood T cells. TCRdb re-analysed the 5' RACE reads in MiXCR, keeping a single row per CDR3 protein. The sample contains 400,000 or so distinct CDR3 sequences, more than 25% of which appear only once. Sequencing input: PBMCs. Receptor source: a woman aged 18-55 years in good health.

To note about this clonotype: A read error may explain this, as a much larger clone is one base away. The chain has TRBV2 and TRBJ2-3; possibly TRBD2 for D (5 bases). The germline gives CDR1 SNHLY, CDR2 FYNNEI. The CDR3 spans 11 residues. The CDR3 sequence is CVSTREDTQYF. CDR3 nucleotides: TGTGTCAGCACCCGGGAAGATACGCAGTATTTT.

This clonotype occurred once. The chain is built from TRBV9 and TRBJ1-3, with D maybe TRBD1 (6 bases). The CDR3 sequence is 15 residues long. Between the trimmed V and J ends, which lost 4 bases and 2 bases, there was a span of 13 bases. CDR1 and CDR2 (germline): SGDLS, YYNGEE. The CDR3 protein is CASSPRGAPGNTIYF. Here the CDR3 DNA reads TGTGCCAGCAGCCCCCGGGGGGCGCCTGGAAACACCATATATTTT.

This clonotype was counted between two and nine times. The chain has TRBV20-1 and TRBJ1-1, with D perhaps TRBD1 (6 bases). The CDR3 has 13 residues. The germline V gene has CDR1 DFQATT and CDR2 SNEGSKA (reference sequence). Trimming removed 4 bases from V and 7 bases from J, with 16 bases in between. The CDR3 DNA is TGCAGTGCTATCTTCGGGGGGGGCGGTGAAGCTTTCTTT. Its translation: CSAIFGGGGEAFF.

This clonotype was recorded a few times. In DNA, the CDR3 is TGCAGCGTTGAAGATCAAAATGAGCAGTTCTTC. Encoded protein: CSVEDQNEQFF. This sequence joins TRBV29-1 and TRBJ2-1; D gene ambiguous. Germline lookup yields CDR1 SQVTM and CDR2 ANQGSEA. The CDR3 has 11 amino acids. Trimming took off 0 bases at V and 7 bases at J, with 4 bases between the two ends.

This clonotype was counted ten times or more. The J gene is TRBJ1-1, the V gene TRBV9; D is ambiguous. Trimming removed 0 bases from V and 3 bases from J, with 15 bases in between. CDR3 length equals 16 residues. CDR1 SGDLS and CDR2 YYNGEE come from the germline V gene. The CDR3 loop reads CASSVAPETVYTEAFF. DNA of the CDR3: TGTGCCAGCAGCGTAGCCCCCGAAACAGTTTACACTGAAGCTTTCTTT.

The chain uses TRBV6-2 or TRBV6-3 and TRBJ2-2, with D possibly being TRBD2 (6 bases). V was shortened by 4 bases and J by 6 bases, with 15 bases between the two germline ends. This CDR3 has 15 amino acids. Germline CDR1 and CDR2: MNHEY and SVGEGT. CDR3 DNA sequence: TGTGCCAGCAGTTCCCCGTGGGAGGCAGCCGGGGAGCTGTTTTTT. Protein: CASSSPWEAAGELFF.

The rearrangement uses TRBV9 and TRBJ2-1, with 8 bases that match TRBD2. With V trimmed by 4 bases and J by 5 bases, 11 bases remained unmatched. The CDR3 runs to 16 residues. Germline loops: CDR1 SGDLS, CDR2 YYNGEE. CDR3 DNA sequence: TGTGCCAGCAGCCCTAGAGGCGGGGGGAATCACAATGAGCAGTTCTTC. This gives the protein CASSPRGGGNHNEQFF.

The chain combines TRBV20-1 with TRBJ1-4; D gene uncertain. Germline CDR1 reads DFQATT; CDR2 reads SNEGSKA (reference sequence). The V gene lost 3 bases and the J gene lost 6 bases, with 5 bases spanning the gap. The CDR3 has 11 amino acids. CDR3 nucleotide sequence: TGCAGTGCTAGTCCCGATGAAAAACTGTTTTTT. Translation: CSASPDEKLFF.

V gene TRBV20-1 combines with J gene TRBJ2-4; D gene unclear. The CDR3 has 13 amino acids. Per the germline V gene, CDR1 is DFQATT and CDR2 is SNEGSKA (reference sequence). The V gene lost 0 bases and the J gene lost 2 bases, with 5 bases spanning the gap. CDR3 region: CSARERPKNIQYF. DNA for the CDR3: TGCAGTGCTAGAGAACGCCCCAAAAACATTCAGTACTTC.

This chain connects TRBV20-1 to TRBJ1-2; D perhaps matches TRBD1 (5 bases). This CDR3 spans 13 amino acids. Germline V lookup: CDR1 DFQATT, CDR2 SNEGSKA (reference sequence). Trimming removed 0 bases at V and 7 bases at J, with 12 bases between. CDR3 residues: CSARDGAKPGYTF. Here the CDR3 DNA reads TGCAGTGCTAGAGATGGGGCAAAACCTGGCTACACCTTC.